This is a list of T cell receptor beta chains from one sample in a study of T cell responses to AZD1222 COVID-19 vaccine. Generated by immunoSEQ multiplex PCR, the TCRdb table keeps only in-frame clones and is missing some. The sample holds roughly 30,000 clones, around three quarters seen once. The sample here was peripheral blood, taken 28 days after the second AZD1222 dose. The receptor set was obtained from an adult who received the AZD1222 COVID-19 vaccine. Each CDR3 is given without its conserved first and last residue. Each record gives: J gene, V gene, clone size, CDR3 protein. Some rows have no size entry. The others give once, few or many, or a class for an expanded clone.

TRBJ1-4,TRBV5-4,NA,ASSPTGSEGEKLF
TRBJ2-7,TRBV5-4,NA,ATYGGHEQY
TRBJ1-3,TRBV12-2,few,ASRFSPNAGNSGNTIY
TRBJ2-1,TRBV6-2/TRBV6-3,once,ASSPTDRLSYNEQF
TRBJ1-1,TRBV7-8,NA,ASSLVQGPNTEAF
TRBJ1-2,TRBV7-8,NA,ASTPRQNRANYGYT
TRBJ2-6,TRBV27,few,ASSFWQDSGANVLT
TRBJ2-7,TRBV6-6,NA,ASSYGGNSVGEQY
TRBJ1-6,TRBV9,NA,ASSVNWDSPLH
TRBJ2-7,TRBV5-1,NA,ASSLGFGGGATNEQY
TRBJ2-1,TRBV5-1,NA,ASSPPSGRFYNEQF
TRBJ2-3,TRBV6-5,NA,ATKGGSTDTQY
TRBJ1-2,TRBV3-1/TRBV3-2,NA,ASPTGSIST
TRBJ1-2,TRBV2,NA,ASSQSTGFYGYT
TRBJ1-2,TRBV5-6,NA,ASSGATGVIYGYT
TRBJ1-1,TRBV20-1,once,SARTRGAF
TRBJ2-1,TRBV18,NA,ASSPVGTSNEQF
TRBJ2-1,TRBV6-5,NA,ASILGGSYNEQF
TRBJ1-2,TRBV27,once,ASSGTEPFYYGYT
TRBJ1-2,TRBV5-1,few,ASSPTGTGMIGYT
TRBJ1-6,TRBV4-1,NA,ASSQDLGRDSRSYNSPLH
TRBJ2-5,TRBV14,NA,ASSQDLRAETQY
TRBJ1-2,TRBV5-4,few,ASSLTGTDGYT
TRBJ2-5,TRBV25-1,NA,ASSVGGTQY
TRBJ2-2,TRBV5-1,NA,ASGDYLDTGELF
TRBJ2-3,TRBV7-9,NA,ASSLQADTQY
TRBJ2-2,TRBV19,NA,ASSMGTIHTGELF
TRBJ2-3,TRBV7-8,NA,ASSRTYTQY
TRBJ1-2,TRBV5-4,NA,ASSLGYKDGYT
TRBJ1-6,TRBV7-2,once,ASNVGGVDSPLH
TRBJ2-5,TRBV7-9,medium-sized,ASSFNREETQY
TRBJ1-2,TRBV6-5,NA,ASREGQIVYGYT
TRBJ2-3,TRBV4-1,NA,ASSRDRERSDTQY
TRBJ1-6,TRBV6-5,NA,ASSYIGQGSPLH
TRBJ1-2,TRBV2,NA,ASSEGTGGCT
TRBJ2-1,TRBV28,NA,ASRDPVSEQF
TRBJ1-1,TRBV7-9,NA,ASSLGDRGLIPMNTEAF
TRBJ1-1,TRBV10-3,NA,AISEARGQGATNTEAF
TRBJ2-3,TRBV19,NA,ASTSGPNVDTQY
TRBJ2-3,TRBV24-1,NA,ATRAASGIHDTQY
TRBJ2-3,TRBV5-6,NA,ASSLVGERRQY
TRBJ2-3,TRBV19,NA,ASKDGRGTDTQY
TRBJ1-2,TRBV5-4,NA,ASRRRGQGAYYGYT
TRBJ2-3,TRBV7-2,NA,ASSPQINTQY
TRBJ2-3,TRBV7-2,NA,ASGTGGTDTQY
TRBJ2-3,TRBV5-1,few,ASRLGGVRTDTQY
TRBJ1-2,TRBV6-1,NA,ASSDSGAYSYGYT
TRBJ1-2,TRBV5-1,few,ASSHDGYGYT
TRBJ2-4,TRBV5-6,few,ASSKGLGQGENIQY
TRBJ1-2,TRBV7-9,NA,ASSRQGVGYGYT
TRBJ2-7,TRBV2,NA,ASWSSPYEQY
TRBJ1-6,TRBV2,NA,ASVAVDYNSPLH
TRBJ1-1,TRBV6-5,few,ASRSPTGNTEAF
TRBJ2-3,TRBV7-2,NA,ASSYPRRGDTQY
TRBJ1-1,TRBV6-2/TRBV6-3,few,ASSYWGQGANTEAF
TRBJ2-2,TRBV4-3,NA,ASSQEAPDRVGELF
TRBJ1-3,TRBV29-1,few,SVYGAGNTIY
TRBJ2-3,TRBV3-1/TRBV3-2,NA,ASSQGPPGTSRTDTQY
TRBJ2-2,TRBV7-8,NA,ASSSGLAGSGELF
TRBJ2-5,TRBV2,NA,ASSERRRRQETQY